Below are 16 T cell receptor beta chains sequenced from a single sample in a study of regulatory dendritic cells for organ transplantation. Their target antigens are unknown. Sequencing used immunoSEQ multiplex PCR; TCRdb keeps in-frame clones, though not all of them. Counted here are approximately 18,000 clones, roughly 80% occurring once; the ten biggest clones make up roughly 3%. Sorted subsets were CFSE-labeled and cultured less than 6 days with allogeneic dendritic cells. The sequenced sample consisted of memory CD4+ T cells from blood cultured with regulatory dendritic cells. Subset given: CD45RO+ memory T cells. These receptors were obtained from a human donor in good health.

The V call is TRBV30, the J call TRBJ1-2; D possibly corresponds to TRBD1 (6 bases). The CDR3 length is 14 residues. V was pared by 0 bases and J by 6 bases, with 14 bases between. CDR1 and CDR2 (germline): GTSNPN, SVGIG (reference sequence). CDR3 in DNA: TGTGCCTGGAGTGTACGGGCAGGGGAAAATGGCTACACCTTC. This codes for CAWSVRAGENGYTF.

The J gene is TRBJ1-5, the V gene TRBV27, with D perhaps TRBD1 (5 bases). There are 14 residues in the CDR3. The V end lost 6 bases, the J end lost 6 bases, and 15 bases lay between the germline ends. The germline gives CDR1 MNHEY, CDR2 SMNVEV (reference sequence). CDR3 sequence (DNA): TGTGCCAGCAGCCGCTGCAGGGTCTGTCAGCCCCAGCATTTT. Encoded protein: CASSRCRVCQPQHF.

The J gene is TRBJ1-1, the V gene TRBV18, with a weak D call TRBD1 (5 bases). The CDR3 totals 15 residues. V dropped 8 bases and J dropped 1 base, with 17 bases sitting between them. Germline CDR1 reads KGHSH; CDR2 reads LQKENI. The CDR3 region has the DNA TGTGCCAGCACTGCAACCGCTGGGGGGAACACTGAAGCTTTCTTT. Translating gives CASTATAGGNTEAFF.

The chain combines TRBV21-1 with TRBJ1-5. TRBV21-1 is a pseudogene locus. The CDR3 runs 15 residues. CDR3 sequence: CASSKGGGGMRPQHF. CDR3 sequence (DNA): TGTGCCAGCAGCAAAGGGGGAGGAGGAATGAGGCCCCAGCATTTT.

The gene calls are TRBV5-4 and TRBJ2-6; 10 bases agree with TRBD1. The CDR3 runs to 19 residues. The V gene's germline CDR1 is SGHNT and CDR2 YYREEE (reference sequence). The J segment lost 0 bases and the V segment lost 4 bases, leaving 10 bases of the junction unmatched. CDR3 region: CASSGSRGQGRSGANVLTF. CDR3 nucleotides: TGTGCCAGCAGCGGGTCTCGGGGACAGGGGCGCTCTGGGGCCAACGTCCTGACTTTC.

The J gene is TRBJ1-1, the V gene TRBV28; no reliable D call. Germline CDR1 is MDHEN and CDR2 is SYDVKM. V shed 7 bases and J shed 1 base, with 10 bases lying between them. This CDR3 is 13 amino acids long. The CDR3 DNA reads TGTGCCAGCAATCGGGCGGCGAACACTGAAGCTTTCTTT. It specifies CASNRAANTEAFF. Full variable domain (missing parts from reference TRBV28 and TRBJ1-1): DVKVTQSSRYLVKRTGEKVFLECVQDMDHENMFWYRQDPGLGLRLIYFSYDVKMKEKGDIPEGYSVSREKKERFSLILESASTNQTSMYLCASNRAANTEAFFGQGTRLTVV.

J is TRBJ2-7 and V is TRBV7-2; D remains unclear. Trimming took 2 bases from V and 6 from J, leaving 8 bases between them. CDR1 is SGHTA, CDR2 FQGNSA, per germline. The CDR3 is made up of 12 amino acids. In DNA form, the CDR3 reads TGTGCCAGCAGCTTAAGCCTCAGCGAGCAGTACTTC. Translating it yields CASSLSLSEQYF.

The genes are TRBV27 and TRBJ1-4, with no clear D. The CDR3 sequence is 15 residues long. The germline V and J ends were trimmed by 5 bases and 6 bases, with 16 bases remaining between them. From germline, CDR1 is MNHEY and CDR2 SMNVEV (reference sequence). CDR3 sequence reads: CASSRASQAHEKLFF. As DNA, the CDR3 is TGTGCCAGCAGTCGGGCCTCCCAAGCCCATGAAAAACTGTTTTTT.

This chain joins TRBV28 and TRBJ2-2; D remains ambiguous. Germline assignment: CDR1 MDHEN and CDR2 SYDVKM. Trimming took 5 bases from V and 7 from J, leaving 17 bases between them. The CDR3 consists of 15 residues. The CDR3 DNA reads TGTGCCAGCAGTAATCGGAAGGGAACGATCGGGGAGCTGTTTTTT. Its protein is CASSNRKGTIGELFF.

This chain links TRBV10-1 with TRBJ2-3, with D unresolved. The length of the CDR3 is 15 residues. Per the germline V gene, CDR1 is WNHNN and CDR2 is SYGVQD (reference sequence). V lost 3 bases and J lost 0, with 10 bases in between. For the CDR3, the DNA is TGCGCCAGCAGTGATGGGTCCGCCAGCACAGATACGCAGTATTTT. Amino acid sequence: CASSDGSASTDTQYF.

The chain links TRBV5-1 to TRBJ2-5; 7 bases line up with TRBD1. V shed 4 bases and J 1 base; nucleotides not matched to a gene: 10. There are 16 residues in the CDR3. The germline V gene encodes CDR1 SGHRS and CDR2 YFSETQ. The CDR3 bases are TGCGCCAGCAGCCCACGTACAGGGGTTCCCCAAGAGACCCAGTACTTC. Its translation is CASSPRTGVPQETQYF. Variable domain in full (rest from reference TRBV5-1 and TRBJ2-5): KAGVTQTPRYLIKTRGQQVTLSCSPISGHRSVSWYQQTPGQGLQFLFEYFSETQRNKGNFPGRFSGRQFSNSRSEMNVSTLELGDSALYLCASSPRTGVPQETQYFGPGTRLLVL.

The chain carries TRBV18 and TRBJ1-3; D uncertain. The CDR3 totals 15 residues. The V gene lost 0 bases and the J gene lost 0 bases, with 6 bases spanning the gap. Germline values: CDR1 KGHSH, CDR2 LQKENI. The CDR3 DNA follows: TGTGCCAGCTCACCACCAGGATTCTCTGGAAACACCATATATTTT. Its protein product is CASSPPGFSGNTIYF.

The chain carries TRBV7-2 and TRBJ1-2; D is ambiguous. Germline assignment: CDR1 SGHTA and CDR2 FQGNSA. Trimming left V 5 bases short and J 2 bases short, with 15 bases between. The CDR3 is 15 amino acids. CDR3 nucleotide sequence: TGTGCCAGCAGCCCGGTGGGGTCTTGGAACTATGGCTACACCTTC. Translated: CASSPVGSWNYGYTF. Full variable domain (rest looked up from reference TRBV7-2 and TRBJ1-2): GAGVSQSPSNKVTEKGKDVELRCDPISGHTALYWYRQSLGQGLEFLIYFQGNSAPDKSGLPSDRFSAERTGGSVSTLTIQRTQQEDSAVYLCASSPVGSWNYGYTFGSGTRLTVV.

The gene calls are TRBV6-6 and TRBJ1-2, with 8 bases fitting TRBD1. The J segment lost 6 bases and the V segment lost 5 bases, leaving 5 bases of the junction unmatched. This CDR3 has 13 amino acids. Germline CDR1 reads MNHNY; CDR2 reads SVGAGI (reference sequence). The CDR3 here is CASSLTGGNGYTF. The CDR3 nucleotides are TGTGCCAGCAGTCTCACAGGGGGGAATGGCTACACCTTC.

The chain recombines TRBV11-2 with TRBJ2-1, with D perhaps matching TRBD1 or TRBD2 (6 bases each). Germline-derived CDR1 and CDR2 are SGHAT and FQNNGV. The CDR3 length is 16 residues. V lost 6 bases and J lost 9, with 24 bases in between. CDR3 amino acids: CASRDRAGGPPAEQFF. CDR3 in DNA: TGTGCCAGCAGGGACAGAGCGGGCGGACCGCCGGCTGAGCAGTTCTTC.

This chain joins TRBV5-4 and TRBJ2-1; 15 bases agree with TRBD2. Looked up from germline, CDR1 is SGHNT and CDR2 is YYREEE (reference sequence). The trim removed 4 bases at V and 9 bases at J, leaving 8 bases unmatched. There are 16 residues in the CDR3. The CDR3 coding sequence is TGTGCCAGCAGCCCCCAGGGACTAGCGGGGGGCAGTGAGCAGTTCTTC. Protein sequence: CASSPQGLAGGSEQFF. Variable domain in full (rest from reference TRBV5-4 and TRBJ2-1): ETGVTQSPTHLIKTRGQQVTLRCSSQSGHNTVSWYQQALGQGPQFIFQYYREEENGRGNFPPRFSGLQFPNYSSELNVNALELDDSALYLCASSPQGLAGGSEQFFGPGTRLTVL.